This T cell receptor (beta chain) was retrieved from a study of T cell responses to AZD1222 COVID-19 vaccine. Study-wide findings and caveats: It was only 6 or 7 AZD1222 recipients who were seropositive at baseline. Females made up more of the donors, who were largely white British, and clonal diversity may have come out too low.

The germline V gene encodes CDR1 KGHDR and CDR2 SFDVKD. CDR3 length equals 15 residues. A word on this clone: What it binds is unknown. An end of the junction differs from the germline gene, which may be a read error.

Here immunoSEQ multiplex PCR was the method, and the copy in TCRdb shows in-frame clones only, minus some. Here the sample spans about 68,000 clones, 88% being singletons. The TCR originated in an adult in good health. The chain couples TRBV24-1 to TRBJ2-7, with D perhaps TRBD1 (5 bases). The specimen was peripheral blood, collected on day 0 of AZD1222 vaccination. The CDR3 here is CATGEPGQDTNEQYF. CDR3 coding DNA: TGTGCCACCGGTGAACCGGGCCAGGACACGAACGAGCAGTACTTC.